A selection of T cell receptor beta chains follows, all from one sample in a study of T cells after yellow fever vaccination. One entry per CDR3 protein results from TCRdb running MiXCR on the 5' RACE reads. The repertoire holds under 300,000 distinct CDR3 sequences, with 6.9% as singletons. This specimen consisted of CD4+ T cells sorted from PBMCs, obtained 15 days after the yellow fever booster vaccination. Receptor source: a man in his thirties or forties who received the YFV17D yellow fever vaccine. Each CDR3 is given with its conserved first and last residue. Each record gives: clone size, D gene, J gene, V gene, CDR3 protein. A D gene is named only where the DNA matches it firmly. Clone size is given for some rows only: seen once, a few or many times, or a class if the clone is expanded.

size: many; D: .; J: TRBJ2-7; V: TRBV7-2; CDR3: CASSPPQRLFEQYF
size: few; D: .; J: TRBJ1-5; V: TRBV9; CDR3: CASSVGTESNQPQHF
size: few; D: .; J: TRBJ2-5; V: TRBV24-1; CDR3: CATSVGSARTQYF
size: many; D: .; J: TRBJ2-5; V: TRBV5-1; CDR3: CASSLVAGVMVETQYF
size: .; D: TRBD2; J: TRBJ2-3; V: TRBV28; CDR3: CASSSPGTSGRTDTQYF
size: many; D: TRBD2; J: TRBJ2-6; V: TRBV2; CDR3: CASSELGTSFPGANVLTF
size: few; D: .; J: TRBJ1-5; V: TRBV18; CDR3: CASSPSPGSNQPQHF
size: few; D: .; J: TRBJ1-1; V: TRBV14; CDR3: CASSQALPGAEAFF
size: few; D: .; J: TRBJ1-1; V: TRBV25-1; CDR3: CASSELRGSTEAFF
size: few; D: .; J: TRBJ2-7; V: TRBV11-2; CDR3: CASSIGGAGLEQYF
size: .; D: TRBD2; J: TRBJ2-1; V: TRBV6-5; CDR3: CASSYRTSGRNEQFF
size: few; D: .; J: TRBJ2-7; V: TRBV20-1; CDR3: CSGFGGSEQYF
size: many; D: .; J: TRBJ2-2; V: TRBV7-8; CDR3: CASSLLAFHAGELFF
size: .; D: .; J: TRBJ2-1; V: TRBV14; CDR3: CASSQDPRTALNEQFF
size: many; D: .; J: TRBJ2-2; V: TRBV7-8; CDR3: CASSFPSANTGELFF
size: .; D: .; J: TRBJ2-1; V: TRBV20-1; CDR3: CSDPGLSGDTF
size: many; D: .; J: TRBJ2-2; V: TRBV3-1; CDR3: CASSQLGGGLGELFF
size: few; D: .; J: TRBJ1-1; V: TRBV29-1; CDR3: CSVDSMTGNTEAFF
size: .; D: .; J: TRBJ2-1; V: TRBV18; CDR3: CASSPGPRDARYEQFF
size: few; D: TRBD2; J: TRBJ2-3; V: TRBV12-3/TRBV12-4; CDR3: CASSSLGTSLPGDTQYF
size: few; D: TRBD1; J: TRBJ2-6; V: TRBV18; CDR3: CASSPDRGRGAGANVLTF
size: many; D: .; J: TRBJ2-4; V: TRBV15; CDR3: CATSSRTEGKNIQYF
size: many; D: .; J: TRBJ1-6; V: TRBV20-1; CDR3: CSARTESNSPLHF
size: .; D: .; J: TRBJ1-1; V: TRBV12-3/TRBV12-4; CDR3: CASSPAGSPGAEAFF
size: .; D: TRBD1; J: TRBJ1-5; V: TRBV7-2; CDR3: CASSLFGQGDNQPQHF
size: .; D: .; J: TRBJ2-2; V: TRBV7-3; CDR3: CASSLPASGTGELFF
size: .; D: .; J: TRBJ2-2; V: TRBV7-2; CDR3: CASSYEGRGTGELFF
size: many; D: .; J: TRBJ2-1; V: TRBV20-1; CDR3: CSANFIMDEQFF
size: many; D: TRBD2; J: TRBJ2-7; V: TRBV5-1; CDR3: CASSRSGTSQNEQYF
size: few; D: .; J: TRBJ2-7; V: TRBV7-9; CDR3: CASSLGGTQTYEQYF
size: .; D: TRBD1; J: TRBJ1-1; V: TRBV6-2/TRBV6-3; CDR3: CASGRTGWTFF
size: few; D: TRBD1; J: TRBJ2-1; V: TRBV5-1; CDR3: CASSLGDRADEQFF
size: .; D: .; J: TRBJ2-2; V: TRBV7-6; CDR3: CASSLEAKRTTGELFF
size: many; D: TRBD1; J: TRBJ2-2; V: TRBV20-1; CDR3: CSAPRQGNTGELFF
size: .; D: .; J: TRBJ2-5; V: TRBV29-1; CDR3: CSVLPQETQYF
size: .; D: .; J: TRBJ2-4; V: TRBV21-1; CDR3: CASSSVIAKNIQYF
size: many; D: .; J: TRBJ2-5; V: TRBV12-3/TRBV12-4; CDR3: CASTRIGVETQYF
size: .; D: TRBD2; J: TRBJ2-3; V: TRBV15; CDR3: CATSPRSGGRARDTQYF
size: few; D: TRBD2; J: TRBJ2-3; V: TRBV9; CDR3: CASSVGRSGRVADTQYF
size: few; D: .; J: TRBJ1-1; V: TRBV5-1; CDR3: CASSFSSARTQNTEAFF
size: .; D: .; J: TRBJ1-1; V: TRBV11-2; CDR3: CASSSHKGLYTEAFF
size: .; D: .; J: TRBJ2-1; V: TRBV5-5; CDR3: CASRTGPESSYNEQFF
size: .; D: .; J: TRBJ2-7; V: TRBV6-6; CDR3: CASSKGTPYEQYF
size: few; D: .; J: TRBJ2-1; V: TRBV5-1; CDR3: CASSLELEGEQFF
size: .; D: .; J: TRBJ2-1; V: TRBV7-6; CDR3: CASSPLQALGNEQFF
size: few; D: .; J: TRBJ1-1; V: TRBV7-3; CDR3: CASSQSGRASEAFF
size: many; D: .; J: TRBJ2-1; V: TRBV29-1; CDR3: CSVDPGSNNEQFF
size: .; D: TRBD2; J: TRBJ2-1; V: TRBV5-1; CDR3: CASSLGSPPRLARLSSYNEQFF
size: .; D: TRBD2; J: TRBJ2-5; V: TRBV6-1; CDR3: CASTSGSTQETQYF
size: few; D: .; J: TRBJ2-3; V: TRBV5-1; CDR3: CASSWDVDTQYF
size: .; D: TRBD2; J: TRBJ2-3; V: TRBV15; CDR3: CATSSYGDPGLAGESDTQYF
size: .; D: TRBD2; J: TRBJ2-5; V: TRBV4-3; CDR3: CASSQLTSGRETQYF
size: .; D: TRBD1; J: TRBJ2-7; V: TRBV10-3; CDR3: CAISRRGDRGRQSSYEQYF